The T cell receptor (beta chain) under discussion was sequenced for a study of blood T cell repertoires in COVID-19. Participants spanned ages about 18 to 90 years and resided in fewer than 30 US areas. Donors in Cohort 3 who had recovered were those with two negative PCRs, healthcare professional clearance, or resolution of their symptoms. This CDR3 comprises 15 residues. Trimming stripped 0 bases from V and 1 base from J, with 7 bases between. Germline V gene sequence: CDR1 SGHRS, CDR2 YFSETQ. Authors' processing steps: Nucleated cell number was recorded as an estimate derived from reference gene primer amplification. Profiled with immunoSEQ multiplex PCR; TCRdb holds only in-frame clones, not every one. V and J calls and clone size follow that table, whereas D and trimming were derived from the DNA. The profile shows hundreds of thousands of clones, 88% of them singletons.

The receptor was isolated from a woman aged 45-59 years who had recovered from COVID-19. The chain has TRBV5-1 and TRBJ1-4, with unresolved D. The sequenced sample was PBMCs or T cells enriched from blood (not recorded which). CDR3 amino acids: CASSLERGTNEKLFF. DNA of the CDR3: TGCGCCAGCAGCTTGGAGCGGGGAACTAATGAAAAACTGTTTTTT.